These 26 T cell receptor beta chains share one sample of origin, sequenced in a study of blood T cells in healthy people across ages. With a J-beta primer mix and a sample-barcoded 5' primer, a second PCR ran roughly 6 to 11 cycles. MiXCR, run by TCRdb on the 5' RACE reads, gives a single entry per CDR3 protein. The sample consists of about 970,000 distinct CDR3 sequences, roughly 50% of them appearing once. The specimen sequenced was blood. Every receptor here comes from a woman aged 60-75 years in good health.

The chain links TRBV12-3 or TRBV12-4 to TRBJ2-1; TRBD2 matches 7 bases. Trimming took 6 bases from V and 5 from J; bases not matched to a gene: 7. The CDR3 has 14 residues. CDR3 DNA sequence: TGTGCCAGCAGAGGACTAGGGTCTAACAATGAGCAGTTCTTC. Translating it yields CASRGLGSNNEQFF.

A few counts support this clonotype. The V gene is TRBV12-3 or TRBV12-4, the J gene TRBJ2-7; D perhaps matches TRBD2 (6 bases). Trimming stripped 3 bases from V and 2 bases from J, with 14 bases between. This CDR3 has 15 residues. CDR3 amino acids: CASSFLSGMTYEQYF. CDR3 nucleotides: TGTGCCAGCAGTTTTCTTAGCGGAATGACCTACGAGCAGTACTTC.

The chain is built from TRBV5-1 and TRBJ2-1; 7 bases match TRBD2. CDR3 length equals 14 residues. CDR1 and CDR2 (germline): SGHRS, YFSETQ. Trimming cost V 3 bases and J 5 bases; bases outside gene matches: 5. The CDR3 DNA reads as TGCGCCAGCAGCTCGACTAGCCAGCACAATGAGCAGTTCTTC. Translation: CASSSTSQHNEQFF.

This clonotype turned up a few times. The V and J genes are TRBV4-3 and TRBJ2-3; the D gene is possibly TRBD2 (5 bases). The germline V gene has CDR1 LGHNA and CDR2 YSLEER. There are 16 residues in the CDR3. Trimming removed 2 bases from V and 4 bases from J, with 16 bases in between. CDR3 in DNA: TGCGCCAGCAGCCAACGATCTAGCCTGAGAGCAGATACGCAGTATTTT. Translated, it gives CASSQRSSLRADTQYF.

CDR3 bases: TGTGCCAGCAGCTTAGAAAAGCGAACCCACGAGCAGTACTTC. This codes for CASSLEKRTHEQYF. The chain joins TRBV7-2 to TRBJ2-7, with D hard to call. The germline V gene has CDR1 SGHTA and CDR2 FQGNSA. V was clipped by 1 base and J by 5 bases, with 12 bases between them. CDR3 length: 14 residues.

This clonotype was seen a few times. The chain carries TRBV2 and TRBJ1-1; D is uncertain. Deletions cut 7 bases from V and 1 base from J, with 13 bases between. Looked up from germline, CDR1 is SNHLY and CDR2 is FYNNEI. CDR3 length: 14 amino acids. DNA for the CDR3: TGTGCCAGCATAATGCGGACGGGGAACACTGAAGCTTTCTTT. Protein product: CASIMRTGNTEAFF.

The V call is TRBV5-6, the J call TRBJ2-3; a weak D match, TRBD2 (6 bases). CDR3 length equals 12 residues. Germline-derived CDR1 and CDR2 are SGHDT and YYEEEE. With 0 bases removed from V and 10 bases from J, the gap between germline ends came to 9 bases. CDR3 sequence: CASSLGDFSQYF. As DNA, the CDR3 is TGTGCCAGCAGCTTGGGGGACTTTTCGCAGTATTTT.

CDR3 in DNA: TGCAGTGCCCAAGGACAGGGGGCGCAGGGCAATCAGCCCCAGCATTTT. Amino acids: CSAQGQGAQGNQPQHF. The V gene is TRBV20-1, the J gene TRBJ1-5; the match to TRBD1 covers 11 bases. The CDR3 has 16 amino acids. Germline trimming cut 6 bases from V and 2 bases from J; bases unmatched to any gene: 9. The germline gives CDR1 DFQATT, CDR2 SNEGSKA (reference sequence).

This chain connects TRBV7-9 to TRBJ2-1, with no clear D. Germline assignment: CDR1 SEHNR and CDR2 FQNEAQ (reference sequence). The CDR3 loop spans 11 amino acids. The V and J ends lost 3 bases and 9 bases respectively, with 6 bases between them. The CDR3 region has the DNA TGTGCCAGCAGCTTCGAGGTTGAGCAGTTCTTC. It yields the protein CASSFEVEQFF.

V and J are TRBV10-3 and TRBJ1-1; D is possibly TRBD1 (6 bases). The V end was cut by 8 bases, the J end by 1 base, with 11 bases between. Germline V gene sequence: CDR1 ENHRY, CDR2 SYGVKD. This CDR3 contains 13 residues. The CDR3 bases are TGTGCCATCGCAATACAGGGGAACACTGAAGCTTTCTTT. It is translated as CAIAIQGNTEAFF.

The chain carries TRBV18 and TRBJ2-4; 10 bases match TRBD1. The J call is in doubt because the DNA end fits TRBJ2-7 better. The CDR3 consists of 14 residues. In germline, CDR1 is KGHSH, CDR2 LQKENI. CDR3: CASSPQRTGGEQYF. CDR3 DNA: TGTGCCAGCTCACCCCAAAGGACAGGGGGCGAGCAGTACTTC.

The chain links TRBV24-1 to TRBJ2-3, with D possibly TRBD1 on 5 matching bases. V lost 1 base and J lost 4, with 14 bases in between. CDR3 length equals 16 residues. CDR1 and CDR2 from the germline V gene are KGHDR and SFDVKD. CDR3 bases: TGTGCCACCAGTGATTTCTCGCAGGGATGGGCAGATACGCAGTATTTT. Protein product: CATSDFSQGWADTQYF.

The CDR3 DNA reads TGCGCCAGCAGCTTGAGCCCGGGAGAGGTTCACGAGCAGTACTTC. Its protein is CASSLSPGEVHEQYF. The genes are TRBV5-1 and TRBJ2-7, with a possible D match to TRBD2 (6 bases). Trimming took 1 base from V and 5 from J, leaving 16 bases between them. The CDR3 has 15 residues. From germline, CDR1 is SGHRS and CDR2 YFSETQ.

This clonotype appeared a few times. The chain combines TRBV6-5 with TRBJ2-7; D is unresolved. The CDR3 consists of 14 residues. From germline, CDR1 is MNHEY and CDR2 SVGAGI. Trimming cost V 7 bases and J 0 bases, with 13 bases left between them. The CDR3 nucleotides are TGTGCCAGCAACCTGAGATGGGGCTCCTACGAGCAGTACTTC. As protein: CASNLRWGSYEQYF.

This chain uses TRBV15 with TRBJ2-6; possibly TRBD2 for D (7 bases). The CDR3 spans 18 residues. V was shortened by 0 bases and J by 3 bases, with 15 bases between the two germline ends. CDR1 and CDR2 (germline): LNHNV, YYDKDF (reference sequence). CDR3 sequence reads: CATSRDWGGEGGANVLTF. CDR3 bases: TGTGCCACCAGCAGAGATTGGGGGGGCGAGGGTGGGGCCAACGTCCTGACTTTC.

CDR3 sequence: CASSQAGLRPGELFF. The CDR3 DNA sequence: TGCGCCAGCAGCCAAGCCGGACTACGTCCCGGGGAGCTGTTTTTT. The chain couples TRBV4-3 to TRBJ2-2; possible D gene TRBD2, 6 bases. The CDR3 contains 15 residues. V was pared by 1 base and J by 6 bases, with 12 bases between. CDR1 and CDR2 from the germline V gene are LGHNA and YSLEER.

The table lists this clonotype with a few counts. V usage is TRBV20-1 and J usage is TRBJ2-1; no firm D call. V lost 0 bases and J 4 bases, leaving 10 bases between the germline ends. CDR1 and CDR2 from the germline V gene are DFQATT and SNEGSKA (reference sequence). There are 14 residues in the CDR3. CDR3 amino acids: CSARDLGLYNEQFF. Here the CDR3 DNA reads TGCAGTGCTAGAGATCTAGGGCTTTACAATGAGCAGTTCTTC.

The chain links TRBV15 to TRBJ2-3; TRBD2 agrees at 12 bases. Germline V CDR1 and CDR2: LNHNV, YYDKDF (reference sequence). The V gene end was trimmed by 4 bases and the J gene end by 5 bases; junction bases not matched to a gene: 7. The CDR3 covers 16 residues. The CDR3 bases are TGTGCCACCAGCACAGGACTAGCGGGATCGGTAGATACGCAGTATTTT. As protein: CATSTGLAGSVDTQYF.

The V and J genes are TRBV11-1 and TRBJ2-7, with TRBD2 identical over 10 bases. The CDR3 consists of 16 residues. Unmatched junction bases numbered 13, after V lost 5 bases and J lost 6 bases. Germline assignment: CDR1 SGHAT and CDR2 FQDESV (reference sequence). The CDR3 is CASSLEPLAGAGEQYF. CDR3 sequence (DNA): TGTGCCAGCAGCCTCGAGCCTCTAGCGGGAGCGGGCGAGCAGTACTTC.

The chain links TRBV4-1 to TRBJ2-3, with 15 bases lining up with TRBD2. V lost 4 bases, J lost 9 bases, and 11 bases stayed unmatched. Germline lookup yields CDR1 MGHRA and CDR2 YSYEKL. The CDR3 is 17 residues long. The CDR3 DNA reads TGCGCCAGCAGCCCATTCTCGGGACTAGCGGGAGGCCCCACGCAGTATTTT. It specifies CASSPFSGLAGGPTQYF.

V is TRBV4-2 and J is TRBJ1-1; D unresolved. The CDR3 length is 14 residues. The V end lost 5 bases, the J end lost 6 bases, and 16 bases lay between the germline ends. CDR1 LGHNA and CDR2 YNFKEQ come from the germline V gene. The DNA for the CDR3 is TGTGCCAGCAGCGATTGGAAGGGCGTCGCTGAAGCTTTCTTT. Amino acid sequence: CASSDWKGVAEAFF.

As regards this clonotype: The junction departs from germline at one end; a sequencing error may be responsible. This chain uses TRBV28 with TRBJ1-6; D remains ambiguous. This CDR3 is 12 amino acids long. The V gene's germline CDR1 is MDHEN and CDR2 SYDVKM. The CDR3 region is CAGSLWGSPLHF. CDR3 coding DNA: TGTGCCGGCAGTTTATGGGGTTCACCCCTCCACTTT.

The genes are TRBV21-1 and TRBJ2-3; the table's D call of TRBD1 was not tested on the DNA. TRBV21-1 is assigned pseudogene status. The CDR3 covers 18 residues. CDR3 residues: CASSKGGARQGRADTQYF. The CDR3, as DNA: TGTGCCAGCAGCAAAGGAGGGGCCAGACAGGGGCGCGCAGATACGCAGTATTTT.

The J gene is TRBJ2-5, the V gene TRBV5-5; no clear D. This CDR3 contains 14 residues. CDR1 and CDR2 (germline): SGHKS, YYEKEE (reference sequence). The V gene lost 1 base and the J gene lost 0 bases, with 7 bases spanning the gap. The CDR3 here is CASSLSYNQETQYF. The CDR3 bases are TGTGCCAGCAGCTTGTCGTACAACCAAGAGACCCAGTACTTC.

This clonotype was recorded a few times. The DNA of the CDR3 is TGCAGTGCCACAGCAGCCTTATACGAGCAGTACTTC. This codes for CSATAALYEQYF. The gene calls are TRBV20-1 and TRBJ2-5; D uncertain. The J call may be incorrect, as the DNA end agrees better with TRBJ2-7. Germline V CDR1 and CDR2: DFQATT, SNEGSKA (reference sequence). The CDR3 has 12 residues.

The chain has TRBV10-2 and TRBJ2-1, with D possibly being TRBD2 (6 bases). The V and J ends lost 9 bases and 4 bases respectively, with 13 bases between them. Germline CDR1 reads WSHSY; CDR2 reads SAAADI. This CDR3 is 13 amino acids long. CDR3 coding DNA: TGCGCCAGGGACCCGGGACTTTACAATGAGCAGTTCTTC. Residues: CARDPGLYNEQFF.